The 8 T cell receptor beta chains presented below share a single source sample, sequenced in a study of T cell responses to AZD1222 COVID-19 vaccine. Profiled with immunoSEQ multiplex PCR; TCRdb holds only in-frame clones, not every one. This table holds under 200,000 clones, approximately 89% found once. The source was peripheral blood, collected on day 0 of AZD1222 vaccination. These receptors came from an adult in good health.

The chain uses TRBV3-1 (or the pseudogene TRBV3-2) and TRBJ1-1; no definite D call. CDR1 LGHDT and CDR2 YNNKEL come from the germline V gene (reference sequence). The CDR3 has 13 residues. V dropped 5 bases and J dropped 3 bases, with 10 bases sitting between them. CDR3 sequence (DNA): TGTGCCAGCAGCAGGCGTGGGGACACTGAAGCTTTCTTT. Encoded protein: CASSRRGDTEAFF.

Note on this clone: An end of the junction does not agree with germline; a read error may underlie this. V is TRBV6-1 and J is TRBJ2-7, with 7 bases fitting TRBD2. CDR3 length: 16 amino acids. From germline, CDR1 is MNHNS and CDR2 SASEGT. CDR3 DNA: TGTGCCAGCAGTGTCCTTGGGGCGGGAGACTCCAACGAGCAGTACTTC. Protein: CASSVLGAGDSNEQYF.

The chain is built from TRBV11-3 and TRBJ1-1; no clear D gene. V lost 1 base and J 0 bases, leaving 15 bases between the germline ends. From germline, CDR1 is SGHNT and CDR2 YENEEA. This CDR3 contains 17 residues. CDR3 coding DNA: TGTGCCAGCAGCTTAGCTGGCTGGCAGTTCATGAACACTGAAGCTTTCTTT. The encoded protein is CASSLAGWQFMNTEAFF.

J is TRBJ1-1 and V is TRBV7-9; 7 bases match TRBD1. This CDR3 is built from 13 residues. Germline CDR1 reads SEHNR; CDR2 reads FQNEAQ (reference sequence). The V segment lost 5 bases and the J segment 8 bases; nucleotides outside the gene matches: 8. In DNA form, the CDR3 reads TGTGCCAGCAGCCCCAGACAGGGCCCCGAAGCTTTCTTT. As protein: CASSPRQGPEAFF.

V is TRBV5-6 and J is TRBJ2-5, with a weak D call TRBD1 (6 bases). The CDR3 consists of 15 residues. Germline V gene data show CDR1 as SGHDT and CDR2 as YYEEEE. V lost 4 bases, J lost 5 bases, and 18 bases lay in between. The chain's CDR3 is CASSPPTGLKETQYF. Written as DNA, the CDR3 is TGTGCCAGCAGCCCCCCTACAGGGTTGAAGGAGACCCAGTACTTC.

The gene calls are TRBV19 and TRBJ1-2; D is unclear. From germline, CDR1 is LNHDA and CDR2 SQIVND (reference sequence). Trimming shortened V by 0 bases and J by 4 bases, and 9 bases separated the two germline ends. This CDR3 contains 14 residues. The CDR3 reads CASSIESQSYGYTF. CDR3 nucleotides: TGTGCCAGTAGTATAGAGAGTCAGTCCTATGGCTACACCTTC.

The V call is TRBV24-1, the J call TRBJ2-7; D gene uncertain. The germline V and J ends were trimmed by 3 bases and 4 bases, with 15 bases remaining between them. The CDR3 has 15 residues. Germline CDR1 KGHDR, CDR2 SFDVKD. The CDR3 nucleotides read TGTGCCACCAGTGATCCAGGTTCTTCCGCTTACGAGCAGTACTTC. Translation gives CATSDPGSSAYEQYF.

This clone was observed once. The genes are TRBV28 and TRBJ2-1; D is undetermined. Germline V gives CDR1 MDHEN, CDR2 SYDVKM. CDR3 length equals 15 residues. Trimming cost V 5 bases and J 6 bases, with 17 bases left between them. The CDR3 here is CASSPHTPPGNEQFF. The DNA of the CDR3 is TGTGCCAGCAGTCCCCATACCCCTCCCGGCAATGAGCAGTTCTTC. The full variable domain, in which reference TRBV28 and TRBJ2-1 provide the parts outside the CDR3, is DVKVTQSSRYLVKRTGEKVFLECVQDMDHENMFWYRQDPGLGLRLIYFSYDVKMKEKGDIPEGYSVSREKKERFSLILESASTNQTSMYLCASSPHTPPGNEQFFGPGTRLTVL.